A selection of T cell receptor beta chains follows, all from one sample in a study of shared clonotypes between healthy human individuals. Method: immunoSEQ multiplex PCR; TCRdb's copy keeps in-frame clones and lacks some. The sample yields around 2.1 million clones, roughly 91% seen once. The sequenced material came from naive CD8+ T cells from PBMCs. The receptors come from a man in his late teens or twenties in good health. Some clones in this sample may be carry-over from other donors' samples. Each CDR3 is given with its conserved first and last residue. Each record gives: V gene, D gene, clone size, CDR3 protein. D genes are given only for firm matches. Part of the rows lack a size; the others show once, few, many or a class for expanded clones.

TRBV2 | NA | NA | CASSEEGTDYEQYF
TRBV4-2 | TRBD1 | NA | CASSQDSGQGSEAFF
TRBV7-9 | NA | NA | CASSPTARYEQYF
TRBV7-8 | TRBD2 | NA | CASSLRLGGNEQFF
TRBV7-9 | NA | NA | CASSLSDGQLYGYTF
TRBV10-3 | NA | NA | CTISVPRGILYGYTF
TRBV6-5 | NA | NA | CASSYSSGNEQFF
TRBV11-2 | NA | NA | CASSLRRQTDTQYF
TRBV28 | NA | NA | CASSLWAQNTEAFF
TRBV9 | TRBD2 | NA | CASSVGLAGGPVNIQYF
TRBV5-6 | TRBD1 | NA | CASSLGQGLSTGELFF
TRBV29-1 | TRBD1 | NA | CSVRDRADAEAFF
TRBV19 | NA | NA | CASSGRTRGGDEQFF
TRBV27 | NA | once | CASSLWNSNQETQYF
TRBV28 | TRBD2 | NA | CASSLLSGRAPGEQFF
TRBV27 | NA | NA | CASSSRPGGRGYEQYF
TRBV15 | NA | NA | CATSPDLEKLFF
TRBV7-2 | TRBD2 | NA | CASSLDLAGSTDTQYF
TRBV5-6 | NA | NA | CASSSRGNEQFF
TRBV6-5 | NA | NA | CASSPLGTGQETQYF
TRBV7-9 | TRBD2 | NA | CASSPSLLSSGRWSEQYF
TRBV15 | NA | NA | CATSRRNTEAFF
TRBV19 | NA | once | CASRKLGQNTEAFF
TRBV29-1 | NA | NA | CSVEERGETQYF
TRBV2 | NA | NA | CASTPPNTDTQYF
TRBV9 | NA | few | CASSVGGTEAFF
TRBV9 | NA | once | CASSPEGKPRGDEQYF
TRBV29-1 | TRBD2 | NA | CSVAGTSESNTIQGEQFF
TRBV7-2 | TRBD1 | NA | CASSTLTGSYEQYF
TRBV6-6 | NA | NA | CASSYLQSITEAFF
TRBV19 | NA | NA | CASSIWLAETQYF
TRBV14 | TRBD1 | NA | CASSHVRQGTDTQYF
TRBV25-1 | NA | few | CASSEALGQPQHF
TRBV27 | NA | NA | CASKRLTDTEAFF
TRBV9 | NA | NA | CASSGDRGYGYTF